This T cell receptor (beta chain) was identified during a study of T cells after yellow fever vaccination. The study's findings and limits: A large majority of primary-vaccination clones showed up again after the booster (about 97% CD4, about 90% CD8).

Worth noting for this clonotype: The antigen is undetermined.

Template switching with 5'RACE generated the TCR cDNA and added a universal primer site and UMIs. TCRdb recomputed calls from the 5' RACE reads with MiXCR, one row per CDR3 protein. The repertoire includes hundreds of thousands of distinct CDR3 sequences, 12% of them detected once, and approximately 3.3% sits in the top ten. V was clipped by 8 bases and J by 4 bases; unmatched bases: 8. Germline V CDR1 and CDR2: MDHEN, SYDVKM. This CDR3 is 15 amino acids long. This clonotype was sampled from a young man who received the YFV17D yellow fever vaccine. The chain employs TRBV28 and TRBJ2-5, with TRBD1 identical over 12 bases. Source: CD4+ T cells sorted from PBMCs, taken 15 days after the yellow fever booster vaccination. The CDR3 protein is CASQGQGAPGETQYF. Here the CDR3 DNA reads TGTGCCAGCCAGGGACAGGGGGCGCCAGGAGAGACCCAGTACTTC.